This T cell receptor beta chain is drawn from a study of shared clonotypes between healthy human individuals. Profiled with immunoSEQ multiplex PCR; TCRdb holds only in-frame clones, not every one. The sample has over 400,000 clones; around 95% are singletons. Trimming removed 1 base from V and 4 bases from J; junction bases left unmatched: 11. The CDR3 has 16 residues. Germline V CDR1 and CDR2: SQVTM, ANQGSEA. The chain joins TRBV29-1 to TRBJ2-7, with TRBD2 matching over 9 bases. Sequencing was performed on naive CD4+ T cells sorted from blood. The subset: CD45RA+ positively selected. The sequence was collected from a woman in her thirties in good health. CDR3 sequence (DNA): TGCAGCGTTGAAGGGGTGCGAGCTAGCGGGAAGTACGAGCAGTACTTC. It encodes CSVEGVRASGKYEQYF.